This passage covers 27 T cell receptor beta chains from one sample sequenced in a study of siplizumab effects on memory and regulatory T cells. Assay: immunoSEQ multiplex PCR; the TCRdb copy retains only in-frame clones and omits some. The sample has 85,000 to 90,000 clones; approximately 90% are singletons. Sequencing was carried out using CD4+ T cells sorted from blood. The receptors here all came from a human donor in good health.

The table lists this clone with a few counts. The rearrangement uses TRBV14 and TRBJ2-3; TRBD2 might be the D (6 bases). V was shortened by 1 base and J by 4 bases, with 12 bases between the two germline ends. The germline CDR1 and CDR2 sequences are SGHDN and FVKESK. The CDR3 sequence is 15 residues long. The CDR3 loop reads CASSQGWRDADTQYF. The DNA for the CDR3 is TGTGCCAGCAGCCAAGGGTGGAGGGATGCAGATACGCAGTATTTT.

The CDR3 region is CASSFGSTQYF. CDR3 in DNA: TGTGCCAGCAGTTTCGGCAGTACGCAGTATTTT. The rearrangement joins TRBV27 to TRBJ2-3; D not resolved. Trimming shortened V by 3 bases and J by 8 bases, and 6 bases separated the two germline ends. From germline, CDR1 is MNHEY and CDR2 SMNVEV (reference sequence). CDR3 length equals 11 residues.

The J gene is TRBJ2-1, the V gene TRBV5-4, with TRBD2 identical over 7 bases. The CDR3 extends over 16 amino acids. Trimming removed 4 bases from V and 10 bases from J; junction bases left unmatched: 17. Germline V lookup: CDR1 SGHNT, CDR2 YYREEE (reference sequence). This CDR3 is CASSPGAGALAMEQFF. The CDR3 DNA follows: TGTGCCAGCAGCCCGGGTGCGGGAGCCCTCGCGATGGAGCAGTTCTTC. The whole variable domain, filled in from reference TRBV5-4 and TRBJ2-1, reads ETGVTQSPTHLIKTRGQQVTLRCSSQSGHNTVSWYQQALGQGPQFIFQYYREEENGRGNFPPRFSGLQFPNYSSELNVNALELDDSALYLCASSPGAGALAMEQFFGPGTRLTVL.

The chain links TRBV11-3 to TRBJ1-1, with D maybe TRBD1 (5 bases). The CDR3 sequence is 15 residues long. Germline V gene lookup returns CDR1 SGHNT and CDR2 YENEEA. The germline V and J ends were trimmed by 4 bases and 7 bases, with 19 bases remaining between them. The CDR3 loop reads CASSSGPLTQIEAFF. CDR3 bases: TGTGCCAGCAGCTCGGGACCGCTGACTCAAATTGAAGCTTTCTTT.

The chain links TRBV28 to TRBJ2-5; 10 nucleotides align to TRBD1. This CDR3 spans 16 amino acids. Germline V gene data show CDR1 as MDHEN and CDR2 as SYDVKM. Trimming removed 5 bases from V and 4 bases from J; junction bases left unmatched: 10. Here the CDR3 reads CASSTRQGALGETQYF. The DNA of the CDR3 is TGTGCCAGCAGTACCCGACAGGGGGCGCTTGGAGAGACCCAGTACTTC. The variable domain in full, with the rest retrieved from reference TRBV28 and TRBJ2-5, is DVKVTQSSRYLVKRTGEKVFLECVQDMDHENMFWYRQDPGLGLRLIYFSYDVKMKEKGDIPEGYSVSREKKERFSLILESASTNQTSMYLCASSTRQGALGETQYFGPGTRLLVL.

J is TRBJ2-3 and V is TRBV7-8; 7 bases map to TRBD2. This CDR3 spans 15 amino acids. The V gene end was trimmed by 8 bases and the J gene end by 2 bases; junction bases not matched to a gene: 10. Germline V lookup: CDR1 SGHVS, CDR2 FQNEAQ. As DNA, the CDR3 is TGTGCCAGCGGATCGGCGGGAGTTGCCACAGATACGCAGTATTTT. Its protein is CASGSAGVATDTQYF. Based on the CDR3 plus reference TRBV7-8 and TRBJ2-3, the full variable domain is GAGVSQSPRYKVAKRGQDVALRCDPISGHVSLFWYQQALGQGPEFLTYFQNEAQLDKSGLPSDRFFAERPEGSVSTLKIQRTQQEDSAVYLCASGSAGVATDTQYFGPGTRLTVL.

The chain uses TRBV6-5 and TRBJ2-1; D remains unclear. V lost 6 bases and J lost 8, with 17 bases in between. The CDR3 loop spans 14 amino acids. Looked up from germline, CDR1 is MNHEY and CDR2 is SVGAGI. DNA for the CDR3: TGTGCCAGCAGCCTCCCATCGGTCCGGGATGAGCAGTTCTTC. Translating it yields CASSLPSVRDEQFF.

V usage is TRBV28 and J usage is TRBJ2-3; maybe TRBD2 (7 bases). Germline CDR1 and CDR2: MDHEN and SYDVKM. The CDR3 contains 17 residues. V was clipped by 5 bases and J by 1 base, with 19 bases between them. Here the CDR3 DNA reads TGTGCCAGCAGTATCTTAGGGGGAGGGCCGCGCACAGATACGCAGTATTTT. Its protein product is CASSILGGGPRTDTQYF.

The V call is TRBV7-9, the J call TRBJ2-2, with a tentative D call TRBD1 (5 bases). Between the trimmed V and J ends, which lost 9 bases and 3 bases, there was a span of 11 bases. The CDR3 totals 13 residues. The V gene's germline CDR1 is SEHNR and CDR2 FQNEAQ (reference sequence). CDR3 region: CARGERYTGELFF. As DNA, the CDR3 is TGTGCCAGAGGGGAACGGTACACCGGGGAGCTGTTTTTT.

The chain couples TRBV12-2 to TRBJ2-1; the table's D call, TRBD1, was not checked against the DNA. TRBV12-2 is a known pseudogene. CDR3 length equals 15 residues. CDR3 nucleotides: TGTGCAAGTCCCCCTAAGGCAGGGGCTTACAATGAGCAGTTCTTC. This translates into CASPPKAGAYNEQFF.

The rearrangement links TRBV6-6 to TRBJ1-1; D may be TRBD1 (6 bases). In germline, CDR1 is MNHNY, CDR2 SVGAGI (reference sequence). This CDR3 spans 13 amino acids. V dropped 5 bases and J dropped 5 bases, with 12 bases sitting between them. The CDR3 spells CASSQDSPTEAFF. For the CDR3, the DNA is TGTGCCAGCAGTCAGGACAGCCCTACTGAAGCTTTCTTT.

CDR3 sequence (DNA): TGCGCCAGCAGCTTGCTCCTGAACAATGAGCAGTTCTTC. Translation: CASSLLLNNEQFF. V gene TRBV5-1 combines with J gene TRBJ2-1, with unresolved D. The germline V gene encodes CDR1 SGHRS and CDR2 YFSETQ. V was cut by 1 base and J by 5 bases, with 7 bases left in between. This CDR3 contains 13 residues.

V gene TRBV28 combines with J gene TRBJ2-5, with TRBD2 identical over 9 bases. V shed 1 base, J shed 6 bases, and the junction held 15 bases outside the gene matches. The CDR3 loop spans 18 amino acids. The germline V gene has CDR1 MDHEN and CDR2 SYDVKM. CDR3 region: CASSLFPLAGIVAKTQYF. The CDR3 coding sequence is TGTGCCAGCAGTTTATTCCCTCTAGCGGGAATTGTGGCAAAGACCCAGTACTTC. Using reference TRBV28 and TRBJ2-5 for the parts outside the CDR3, the full variable domain is DVKVTQSSRYLVKRTGEKVFLECVQDMDHENMFWYRQDPGLGLRLIYFSYDVKMKEKGDIPEGYSVSREKKERFSLILESASTNQTSMYLCASSLFPLAGIVAKTQYFGPGTRLLVL.

The CDR3 loop reads CASSEGRSYGYTF. CDR3 sequence (DNA): TGTGCCAGCAGTGAAGGCAGAAGCTATGGCTACACCTTC. The rearrangement uses TRBV2 and TRBJ1-2; D unclear. CDR3 length: 13 residues. V gave up 1 base and J gave up 4 bases, with 7 bases separating them. The V gene's germline CDR1 is SNHLY and CDR2 FYNNEI.

This clone was seen more than once but under ten times. J is TRBJ2-7 and V is TRBV7-9; D ambiguous. Germline CDR1 and CDR2: SEHNR and FQNEAQ (reference sequence). CDR3 length: 12 amino acids. The ends were cut back, 5 bases at V and 4 bases at J, with 9 bases in the middle. The chain's CDR3 is CASSLTAYEQYF. The CDR3, as DNA: TGTGCCAGCAGCCTTACAGCGTACGAGCAGTACTTC.

The sample holds one count of this clone. The genes are TRBV21-1 and TRBJ2-1; the table's TRBD1 call for D was not verified on the DNA. TRBV21-1 is a documented pseudogene. The CDR3 extends over 13 amino acids. The CDR3 sequence is CASSTQGRVSQFF. CDR3 DNA sequence: TGTGCCAGCAGCACCCAGGGGCGCGTATCCCAGTTCTTC.

The chain joins TRBV10-3 to TRBJ1-2; maybe TRBD1 (6 bases). This CDR3 has 14 residues. CDR1 is ENHRY and CDR2 is SYGVKD in the germline V gene. Trimming took 3 bases from V and 4 from J, leaving 12 bases between them. CDR3 residues: CAISEPGAGYGYTF. The CDR3 nucleotides are TGTGCCATCAGTGAACCAGGGGCCGGCTATGGCTACACCTTC.

The V and J genes are TRBV2 and TRBJ2-5; no firm D call. The germline V gene encodes CDR1 SNHLY and CDR2 FYNNEI. The CDR3 is 15 amino acids. V lost 0 bases and J 1 base, leaving 9 bases between the germline ends. As DNA, the CDR3 is TGTGCCAGCAGTGAAGCTGGCCACAGCCAAGAGACCCAGTACTTC. Amino acids: CASSEAGHSQETQYF. The full variable domain, rest sourced from reference TRBV2 and TRBJ2-5, is EPEVTQTPSHQVTQMGQEVILRCVPISNHLYFYWYRQILGQKVEFLVSFYNNEISEKSEIFDDQFSVERPDGSNFTLKIRSTKLEDSAMYFCASSEAGHSQETQYFGPGTRLLVL.

The chain joins TRBV28 to TRBJ1-1, with 9 positions matching TRBD1. Germline V gene data show CDR1 as MDHEN and CDR2 as SYDVKM. The length of the CDR3 is 14 residues. The trim removed 4 bases at V and 8 bases at J, leaving 8 bases unmatched. The CDR3 nucleotides are TGTGCCAGCAGTTCCCGTTACACAGGGGGCGAAGCTTTCTTT. Translated: CASSSRYTGGEAFF.

CDR3 coding DNA: TGTGCCAGCAGCTTAGGTGGGGCCTCCTACAATGAGCAGTTCTTC. Translated, it gives CASSLGGASYNEQFF. This chain links TRBV7-2 with TRBJ2-1; the D gene is possibly TRBD1 (5 bases). The CDR3 has 15 amino acids. V was cut by 1 base and J by 0 bases, with 7 bases left in between. In germline, CDR1 is SGHTA, CDR2 FQGNSA. Using reference TRBV7-2 and TRBJ2-1 for the parts outside the CDR3, the full variable domain is GAGVSQSPSNKVTEKGKDVELRCDPISGHTALYWYRQSLGQGLEFLIYFQGNSAPDKSGLPSDRFSAERTGGSVSTLTIQRTQQEDSAVYLCASSLGGASYNEQFFGPGTRLTVL.

The chain links TRBV4-1 to TRBJ1-1; no firm D call. The V gene's germline CDR1 is MGHRA and CDR2 YSYEKL. There are 15 residues in the CDR3. V dropped 1 base and J dropped 3 bases, with 12 bases sitting between them. The CDR3 loop is CASSQGEGRDTEAFF. The DNA for the CDR3 is TGCGCCAGCAGCCAAGGGGAAGGGAGGGACACTGAAGCTTTCTTT.

The rearrangement joins TRBV11-2 to TRBJ2-5, with 13 bases that match TRBD2. V gave up 5 bases and J gave up 5 bases; unmatched junction bases: 5. Germline assignment: CDR1 SGHAT and CDR2 FQNNGV. The CDR3 covers 15 residues. The CDR3 sequence: CASSPGLAGVETQYF. CDR3 bases: TGTGCCAGCAGCCCCGGACTAGCGGGAGTGGAGACCCAGTACTTC.

The chain has TRBV15 and TRBJ1-4, with 7 bases lining up with TRBD1. V was pared by 4 bases and J by 7 bases, with 9 bases of the junction left unmatched. Looked up from germline, CDR1 is LNHNV and CDR2 is YYDKDF (reference sequence). The CDR3 has 15 amino acids. The CDR3 DNA is TGTGCCACCAGCAAGGGGGCAGGGTGGGGTGAAAAACTGTTTTTT. Encoded protein: CATSKGAGWGEKLFF.

The rearrangement joins TRBV29-1 to TRBJ1-5; D is perhaps TRBD1 (5 bases). The germline V gene encodes CDR1 SQVTM and CDR2 ANQGSEA. The CDR3 contains 13 residues. V was clipped by 4 bases and J by 1 base, with 8 bases between them. CDR3 sequence: CSVGPGSNQPQHF. CDR3 in DNA: TGCAGCGTTGGCCCAGGGAGCAATCAGCCCCAGCATTTT.

V usage is TRBV4-2 and J usage is TRBJ2-1, with 9 bases fitting TRBD2. The CDR3 runs to 17 residues. V dropped 2 bases and J dropped 8; count of bases not matched to a gene: 13. Germline lookup yields CDR1 LGHNA and CDR2 YNFKEQ. CDR3 coding DNA: TGTGCCAGCAGCCAACCCCGCGGGGGGGAGGGCCGGTATGAGCAGTTCTTC. Its protein product is CASSQPRGGEGRYEQFF.

CDR3 sequence (DNA): TGCGCCAGCAGTGAGTCGCGGGGAAGTGGCTACACCTTC. Translated, it gives CASSESRGSGYTF. The chain recombines TRBV10-1 with TRBJ1-2; D uncertain. CDR1 is WNHNN and CDR2 is SYGVQD in the germline V gene (reference sequence). CDR3 length: 13 amino acids. The V gene lost 0 bases and the J gene lost 7 bases, with 9 bases spanning the gap.

This chain joins TRBV9 and TRBJ1-2, with D unresolved. This CDR3 is built from 12 residues. The germline V and J ends were trimmed by 4 bases and 4 bases, with 8 bases remaining between them. The germline V gene encodes CDR1 SGDLS and CDR2 YYNGEE. This CDR3 reads CASSPNSYGYTF. The CDR3 DNA follows: TGTGCCAGCAGCCCCAACAGCTATGGCTACACCTTC.